This TCR beta chain was obtained from a study of blood T cells in healthy people across ages. Overall study findings and caveats: Age brought a roughly linear fall in TCR beta diversity measured per million T cells.

Germline trimming cut 3 bases from V and 1 base from J; bases unmatched to any gene: 5. The CDR3 contains 14 residues. CDR1 and CDR2 (germline): DFQATT, SNEGSKA (reference sequence). Primed by a sample-barcoded 5' primer and a J-beta primer mix, a second PCR proceeded for 7 to 11 cycles. Each cDNA was tagged by a template-switch adaptor containing 12 random nucleotides. Using its own MiXCR run on the 5' RACE reads, TCRdb lists one record per CDR3 protein. The sample lists around 1,000,000 distinct CDR3 sequences, about 23% occurring once. As to this clonotype: Its matching antigen is unknown.

In addition, the sample was reused for a study of T cells of mothers and their children. That report notes: There were over 10 million TCR beta CDR3 reads from each mother and about 3 million from each child.

What was sequenced was blood. The chain uses TRBV20-1 and TRBJ2-5; 7 positions match TRBD1. The source is a girl aged 2-10 years in good health. CDR3 protein: CSARGDSSQETQYF. The DNA for the CDR3 is TGCAGTGCTAGGGGGGACAGTTCCCAAGAGACCCAGTACTTC.